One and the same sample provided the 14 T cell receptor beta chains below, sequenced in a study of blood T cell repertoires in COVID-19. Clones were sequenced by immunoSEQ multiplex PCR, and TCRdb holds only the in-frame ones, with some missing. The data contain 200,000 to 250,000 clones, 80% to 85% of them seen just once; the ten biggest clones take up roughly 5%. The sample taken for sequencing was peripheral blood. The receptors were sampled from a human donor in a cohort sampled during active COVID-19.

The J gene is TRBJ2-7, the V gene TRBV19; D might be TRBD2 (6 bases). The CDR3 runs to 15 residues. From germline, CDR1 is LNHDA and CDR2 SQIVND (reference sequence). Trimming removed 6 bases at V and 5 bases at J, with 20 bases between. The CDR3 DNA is TGTGCCAGTAGGCCGGCGTGGAGGGCCGACGACGAGCAGTACTTC. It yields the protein CASRPAWRADDEQYF.

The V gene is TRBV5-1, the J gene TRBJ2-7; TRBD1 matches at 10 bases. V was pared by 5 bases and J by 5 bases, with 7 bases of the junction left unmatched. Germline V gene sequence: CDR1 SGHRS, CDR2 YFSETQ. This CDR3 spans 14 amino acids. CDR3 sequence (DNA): TGCGCCAGCAGGGGACAGGGGACTTTCGACGAGCAGTACTTC. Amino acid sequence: CASRGQGTFDEQYF.

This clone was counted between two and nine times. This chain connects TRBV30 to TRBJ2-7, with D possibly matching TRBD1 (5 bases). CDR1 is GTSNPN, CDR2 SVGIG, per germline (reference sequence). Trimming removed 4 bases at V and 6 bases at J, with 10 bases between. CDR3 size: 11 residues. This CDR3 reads CAWTGPSEQYF. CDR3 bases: TGTGCCTGGACAGGGCCTTCCGAGCAGTACTTC.

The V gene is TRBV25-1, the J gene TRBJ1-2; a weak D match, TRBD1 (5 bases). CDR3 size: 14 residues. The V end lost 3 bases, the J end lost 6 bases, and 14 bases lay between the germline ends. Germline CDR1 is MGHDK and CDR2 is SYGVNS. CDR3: CASSETGGIDGYTF. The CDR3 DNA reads TGTGCCAGCAGTGAGACGGGGGGAATCGATGGCTACACCTTC.

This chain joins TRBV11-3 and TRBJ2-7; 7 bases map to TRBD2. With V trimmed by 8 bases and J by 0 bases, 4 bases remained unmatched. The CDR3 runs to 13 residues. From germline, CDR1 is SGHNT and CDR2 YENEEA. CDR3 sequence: CASRASGSYEQYF. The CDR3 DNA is TGTGCCAGCCGGGCTAGCGGCTCCTACGAGCAGTACTTC.

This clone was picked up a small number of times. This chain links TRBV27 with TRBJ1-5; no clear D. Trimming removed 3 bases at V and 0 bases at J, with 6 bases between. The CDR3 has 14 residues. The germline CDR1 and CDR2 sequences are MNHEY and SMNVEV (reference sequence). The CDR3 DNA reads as TGTGCCAGCAGTTTCTCGTATAGCAATCAGCCCCAGCATTTT. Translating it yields CASSFSYSNQPQHF.

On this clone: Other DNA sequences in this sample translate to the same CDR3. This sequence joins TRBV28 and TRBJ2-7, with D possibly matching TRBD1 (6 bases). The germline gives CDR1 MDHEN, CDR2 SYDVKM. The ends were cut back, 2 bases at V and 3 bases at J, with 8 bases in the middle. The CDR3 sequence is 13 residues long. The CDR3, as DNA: TGTGCCAGCAGTTTAGGCAGGGGCTACGAGCAGTACTTC. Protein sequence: CASSLGRGYEQYF.

The CDR3 DNA sequence: TGTGCCACCAGTGGCCTGACAGGGGGCTCCTACAATGAGCAGTTCTTC. It is translated as CATSGLTGGSYNEQFF. This chain links TRBV24-1 with TRBJ2-1, with 9 positions matching TRBD1. The V and J ends lost 5 bases and 0 bases, in that order; junction bases with no gene match: 4. This CDR3 is 16 amino acids long. The germline gives CDR1 KGHDR, CDR2 SFDVKD.

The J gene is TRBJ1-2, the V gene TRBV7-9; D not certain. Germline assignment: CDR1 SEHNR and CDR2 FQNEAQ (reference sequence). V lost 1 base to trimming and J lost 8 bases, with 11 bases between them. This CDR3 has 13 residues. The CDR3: CASSLEVGGGYTF. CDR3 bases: TGTGCCAGCAGCTTAGAAGTAGGCGGCGGCTACACCTTC.

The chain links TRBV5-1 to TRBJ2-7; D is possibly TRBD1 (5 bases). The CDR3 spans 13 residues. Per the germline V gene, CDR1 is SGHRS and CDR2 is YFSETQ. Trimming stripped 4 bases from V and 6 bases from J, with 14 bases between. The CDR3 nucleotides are TGCGCCAGCAGCCGTCTTACAGGTCCCGAGCAGTACTTC. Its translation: CASSRLTGPEQYF. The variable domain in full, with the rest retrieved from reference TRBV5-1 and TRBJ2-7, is KAGVTQTPRYLIKTRGQQVTLSCSPISGHRSVSWYQQTPGQGLQFLFEYFSETQRNKGNFPGRFSGRQFSNSRSEMNVSTLELGDSALYLCASSRLTGPEQYFGPGTRLTVT.

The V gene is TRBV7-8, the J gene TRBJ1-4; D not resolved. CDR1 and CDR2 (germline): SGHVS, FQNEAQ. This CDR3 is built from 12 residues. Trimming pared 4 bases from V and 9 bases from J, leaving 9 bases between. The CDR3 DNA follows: TGTGCCAGCAGCTCGGGGTTTCAAAAACTGTTTTTT. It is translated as CASSSGFQKLFF.

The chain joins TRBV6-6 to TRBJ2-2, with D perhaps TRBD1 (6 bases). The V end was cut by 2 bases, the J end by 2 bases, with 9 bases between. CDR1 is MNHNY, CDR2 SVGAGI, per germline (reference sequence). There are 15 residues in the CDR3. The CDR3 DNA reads TGTGCCAGCAGTTACCAGGGGTCCAACACCGGGGAGCTGTTTTTT. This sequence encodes CASSYQGSNTGELFF.

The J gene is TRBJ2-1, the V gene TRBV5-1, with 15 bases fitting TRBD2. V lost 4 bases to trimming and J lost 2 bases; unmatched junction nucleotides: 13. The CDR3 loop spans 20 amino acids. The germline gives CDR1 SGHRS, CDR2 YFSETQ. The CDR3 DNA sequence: TGCGCCAGCAGCGCTTATCCTGGACTAGCGGGAGGGTGGACCTACAATGAGCAGTTCTTC. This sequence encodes CASSAYPGLAGGWTYNEQFF.

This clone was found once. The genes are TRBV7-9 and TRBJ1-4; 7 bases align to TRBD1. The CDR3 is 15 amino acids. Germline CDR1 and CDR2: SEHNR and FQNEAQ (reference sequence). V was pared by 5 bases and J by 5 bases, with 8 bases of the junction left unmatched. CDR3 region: CASSKIQGRNEKLFF. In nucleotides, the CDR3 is TGTGCCAGCAGCAAGATACAGGGGCGAAATGAAAAACTGTTTTTT. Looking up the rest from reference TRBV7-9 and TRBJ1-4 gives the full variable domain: DTGVSQNPRHKITKRGQNVTFRCDPISEHNRLYWYRQTLGQGPEFLTYFQNEAQLEKSRLLSDRFSAERPKGSFSTLEIQRTEQGDSAMYLCASSKIQGRNEKLFFGSGTQLSVL.